This is a list of T cell receptor beta chains from one sample in a study of blood T cell repertoires in COVID-19. The method was immunoSEQ multiplex PCR; TCRdb's version includes in-frame clones alone and lacks a portion of them. The sample lists some 130,000 clones, 85% occurring once. Sequenced sample: peripheral blood. All receptors derive from an elderly man with acute or convalescent COVID-19. Each CDR3 is given with its conserved first and last residue. D genes are given only for firm matches. Clone size is stated in some rows and not others, as once, few, many or a class when expanded.

CDR3 length,J gene,clone size,V gene,D gene,CDR3 DNA,CDR3 protein
15,TRBJ2-1,NA,TRBV18,TRBD2,TGTGCCAGCTCATCGACTAGCGACAAGCCGTGGGAGCAGTTCTTC,CASSSTSDKPWEQFF
14,TRBJ1-5,NA,TRBV6-5,NA,TGTGCCAGCAGCGTGTACAAAAGCAATCAGCCCCAGCATTTT,CASSVYKSNQPQHF
14,TRBJ2-5,NA,TRBV29-1,TRBD2,TGCAGCGGGGGTAGCGGGGGCTACCAAGAGACCCAGTACTTC,CSGGSGGYQETQYF
14,TRBJ2-7,NA,TRBV5-4,NA,TGTGCCAGCAGCTCGGTCGGGGACTCCTACGAGCAGTACTTC,CASSSVGDSYEQYF
14,TRBJ1-4,few,TRBV18,NA,TGTGCCAGCCTGGGGACACTGGGGAATGAAAAACTGTTTTTT,CASLGTLGNEKLFF
16,TRBJ2-2,NA,TRBV19,TRBD2,TGTGCCAGTAGCAGACTAGCGGGAGGGCCCTCCGGGGAGCTGTTTTTT,CASSRLAGGPSGELFF
14,TRBJ2-1,NA,TRBV5-8,TRBD2,TGTGCCAGCAGCACCGGACTAGCGGGAGTCGAGCAGTTCTTC,CASSTGLAGVEQFF
13,TRBJ1-1,few,TRBV7-3,NA,TGTGCCAGCAGCGAACAGGGAAACACTGAAGCTTTCTTT,CASSEQGNTEAFF
14,TRBJ1-6,NA,TRBV7-9,TRBD1,TGTGCCAGCAGCTTGACAGGGGGCGACGTACCCCTCCACTTT,CASSLTGGDVPLHF
18,TRBJ1-2,NA,TRBV11-3,NA,TGTGCCAGCAGCTTAGAAGTGGTCCCAGGGAGGTTGAGCTATGGCTACACCTTC,CASSLEVVPGRLSYGYTF
15,TRBJ1-1,NA,TRBV18,TRBD1,TGTGCCAGCTCACCAGGGACAGGGTGGAACACTGAAGCTTTCTTT,CASSPGTGWNTEAFF
14,TRBJ1-6,NA,TRBV14,TRBD1,TGTGCCAGCAGCCGGCTCGGACAGGCTTCACCCCTCCACTTT,CASSRLGQASPLHF
16,TRBJ1-5,NA,TRBV19,TRBD1,TGTGCCAGTAGTATCTCACAGGGGGGGAGCAATCAGCCCCAGCATTTT,CASSISQGGSNQPQHF
14,TRBJ1-2,NA,TRBV10-3,NA,TGTGCCATCAGTGAGTCGGGCAGTAACTATGGCTACACCTTC,CAISESGSNYGYTF
16,TRBJ1-1,once,TRBV19,TRBD1,TGTGCCAGTAGTATAGAGGGGCAGGGGGTGAACACTGAAGCTTTCTTT,CASSIEGQGVNTEAFF
15,TRBJ2-7,NA,TRBV5-1,TRBD1,TGCGCCAGCAGCGGGAGGACAGGGGTTTCAGACGAGCAGTACTTC,CASSGRTGVSDEQYF
14,TRBJ2-1,once,TRBV7-9,TRBD2,TGTGCCAGCAGCTTAGCGGGGGGGTACAATGAGCAGTTCTTC,CASSLAGGYNEQFF
15,TRBJ2-1,NA,TRBV7-6,TRBD1,TGTGCCAGCAGTTTTACAGGGGGGACCTACAATGAGCAGTTCTTC,CASSFTGGTYNEQFF
12,TRBJ1-2,NA,TRBV10-3,NA,TGTGCCATCAGCGGCAGAGAGGATGGCTACACCTTC,CAISGREDGYTF
13,TRBJ1-1,NA,TRBV6-5,NA,TGTGCCAACCGAGGGGGGGGTAGCACTGAAGCTTTCTTT,CANRGGGSTEAFF
17,TRBJ2-3,NA,TRBV2,TRBD2,TGTGCCAGCAGGGGTACACTAGCGGGGGGGCGCACAGATACGCAGTATTTT,CASRGTLAGGRTDTQYF
12,TRBJ1-2,once,TRBV18,NA,TGTGCCAGCTCCCTGAACCCGGTTGGCTACACCTTC,CASSLNPVGYTF
14,TRBJ2-7,few,TRBV5-4,TRBD1,TGTGCCAGCAGTCCGACAGGGGGAAAGGGCGAGCAGTACTTC,CASSPTGGKGEQYF
15,TRBJ2-1,NA,TRBV5-6,NA,TGTGCCAGCAGCTCCCTGGGACATAAAGACAATGAGCAGTTCTTC,CASSSLGHKDNEQFF
13,TRBJ1-6,NA,TRBV6-2/TRBV6-3,NA,TGTGCCAGCAGTTACGGGGGAGGTTCACCCCTCCACTTT,CASSYGGGSPLHF
14,TRBJ2-7,NA,TRBV9,TRBD1,TGTGCCAGCAGCGTCGGACAGGGAACCTACGAGCAGTACTTC,CASSVGQGTYEQYF
14,TRBJ2-7,NA,TRBV19,TRBD2,TGTGCCAGTAGTATCGGCCGGGGGGGCGACGAGCAGTACTTC,CASSIGRGGDEQYF
13,TRBJ2-2,NA,TRBV7-7,NA,TGTGCCAGCAGCTTAGGGGGCGCCGGGGAGCTGTTTTTT,CASSLGGAGELFF
12,TRBJ2-7,NA,TRBV11-2,NA,TGTGCCAGCAGCCCTCGCTCCTACGAGCAGTACTTC,CASSPRSYEQYF
13,TRBJ2-7,NA,TRBV6-5,TRBD1,TGTGCCAGTGCTTGGGACAGGGCCTACGAGCAGTACTTC,CASAWDRAYEQYF
13,TRBJ2-5,NA,TRBV5-1,TRBD2,TGCGCCAGCTGTATTAGCGGGGGAGAGACCCAGTACTTC,CASCISGGETQYF
15,TRBJ2-3,NA,TRBV5-1,TRBD2,TGCGCCAGCAGCTTCTCCGGGACTAGCGCAGATACGCAGTATTTT,CASSFSGTSADTQYF
13,TRBJ1-2,NA,TRBV12-3/TRBV12-4,NA,TGTGCCAGCACCTTAAGGGAGAACTATGGCTACACCTTC,CASTLRENYGYTF
13,TRBJ1-4,NA,TRBV19,NA,TGTGCCAGTAATCGGGGGGATAATGAAAAACTGTTTTTT,CASNRGDNEKLFF
12,TRBJ2-3,NA,TRBV24-1,NA,TGTGCCACCAGTGAACACACAGGGACGCAGTATTTT,CATSEHTGTQYF
15,TRBJ1-1,NA,TRBV5-1,NA,TGCGCCAGCAGCCAGAAACAGGGTCGGAACACTGAAGCTTTCTTT,CASSQKQGRNTEAFF
14,TRBJ1-1,NA,TRBV12-5,NA,TGTGCTAGTGCCCGAGGGGGGGAGCGGACTGAAGCTTTCTTT,CASARGGERTEAFF
14,TRBJ2-7,NA,TRBV5-6,NA,TGTGCCAGCAGCTTGGCCGGCGGCCCCTACGAGCAGTACTTC,CASSLAGGPYEQYF
13,TRBJ2-5,NA,TRBV19,TRBD1,TGTGCCAGTAGCCCGACAGGGTCGGAGACCCAGTACTTC,CASSPTGSETQYF
14,TRBJ2-5,NA,TRBV3-1/TRBV3-2,TRBD1,TGTGCCAGCAGCCGGCGACAGGGGCAAGAGACCCAGTACTTC,CASSRRQGQETQYF
15,TRBJ1-3,once,TRBV27,TRBD1,TGTGCCAGCAGTCCTACAGGGGGCTCTGGAAACACCATATATTTT,CASSPTGGSGNTIYF
16,TRBJ1-5,NA,TRBV6-1,NA,TGTGCCAGCAGTGAAGGCTTGGGACTGAGGAATCAGCCCCAGCATTTT,CASSEGLGLRNQPQHF
15,TRBJ1-1,NA,TRBV7-3,TRBD1,TGTGCCAGCAGCCGTTCGGGACAGATGAACACTGAAGCTTTCTTT,CASSRSGQMNTEAFF
14,TRBJ2-3,NA,TRBV21-1,NA,TGTGCCAGCAGCATACGGGACAGGGAAGATACGCAGTATTTT,CASSIRDREDTQYF
14,TRBJ2-7,NA,TRBV6-1,TRBD2,TGTGCCAGCAGTGAGCTAGCGGACTCCTACGAGCAGTACTTC,CASSELADSYEQYF
16,TRBJ1-1,NA,TRBV5-8,TRBD1,TGTGCCAGCAGCTGGCGGACAGGGGTGAGGGACACTGAAGCTTTCTTT,CASSWRTGVRDTEAFF
16,TRBJ1-5,NA,TRBV19,TRBD1,TGTGCCAGTAGTATGGGCAGGGGGCTAGGCAATCAGCCCCAGCATTTT,CASSMGRGLGNQPQHF
15,TRBJ1-2,NA,TRBV28,NA,TGTGCCAGCAGTTTTGGAGTTGGAGGGTCTGGAGGCTACACCTTC,CASSFGVGGSGGYTF
16,TRBJ2-5,NA,TRBV7-8,TRBD2,TGTGCCAGCAGCTTAGTGGCTAGCGGGGGGGCCGAGACCCAGTACTTC,CASSLVASGGAETQYF
11,TRBJ1-2,NA,TRBV30,TRBD1,TGTGCCTATGCGGACAGGATTGGCTACACCTTC,CAYADRIGYTF
13,TRBJ2-7,few,TRBV7-3,TRBD2,TGTGCCAGCAGCGCCGAACGGGGACTAGAGCAGTACTTC,CASSAERGLEQYF
13,TRBJ2-7,few,TRBV10-1,TRBD2,TGCGCCAGCCCAAAGCGGGGGGGTTACGAGCAGTACTTC,CASPKRGGYEQYF
14,TRBJ1-5,NA,TRBV24-1,TRBD1,TGTGCCACCAGTGGCAGGGGGCGAAATCAGCCCCAGCATTTT,CATSGRGRNQPQHF